The clone carrying this T cell receptor beta chain occurred once. The sample comes from a study of shared clonotypes between healthy human individuals. The study ran the assay at deep level. The assay was immunoSEQ multiplex PCR, and TCRdb's table has in-frame clones only and misses some. The sample contains some 2,000,000 clones, approximately 94% of which appear only once. Germline loops: CDR1 MNHNS, CDR2 SASEGT. The CDR3 is 14 amino acids. The V end was cut by 1 base, the J end by 4 bases, with 8 bases between. The split of CD4+ cells yielded CD45RA+ naive and CD45RA-negative memory subsets. The chain employs TRBV6-1 and TRBJ1-5, with D maybe TRBD1 (5 bases). Sequencing input: naive CD4+ T cells sorted from blood. Subset in this sample: CD45RA+ positively selected. This sequence originates from a man between 18 and 35 years old in good health. CDR3 nucleotide sequence: TGTGCCAGCAGTGAAGGGGGGAAGAATCAGCCCCAGCATTTT. It encodes CASSEGGKNQPQHF.